This TCR beta chain was profiled in a study of T cell changes during pregnancy in multiple sclerosis. V was pared by 5 bases and J by 1 base, with 14 bases between. This CDR3 has 15 amino acids. Germline V gives CDR1 ENHRY, CDR2 SYGVKD. TCRdb keeps only in-frame clones here, not all; method: immunoSEQ multiplex PCR. The table includes 50,000 or so clones, 85% to 95% detected once. This chain connects TRBV10-3 to TRBJ1-1, with D perhaps matching TRBD1 (6 bases). This clonotype originated in a female donor with multiple sclerosis, enrolled in a pregnancy study. The sequencing here drew on CD4+ T cells from peripheral blood mononuclear cells, taken in the second trimester of pregnancy. The CDR3 DNA reads as TGTGCCATCAGTCAACAGGGTGGGGAGAACACTGAAGCTTTCTTT. This codes for CAISQQGGENTEAFF.